The 10 T cell receptor beta chains reported below all come from one sample, sequenced in a study of CD8 T cells in ankylosing spondylitis. Via MiXCR, TCRdb re-called the 5' RACE reads, giving one row per CDR3 protein. The sample lists about 30,000 distinct CDR3 sequences, about 5.6% occurring once. What was sequenced was blood, either unsorted or a sorted T cell fraction (not recorded which). The source is a female donor with ankylosing spondylitis or in good health (not recorded which).

This clonotype was observed many times. The chain is built from TRBV9 and TRBJ2-1; tentative D call: TRBD2 (5 bases). Germline V gene lookup returns CDR1 SGDLS and CDR2 YYNGEE. The CDR3 sequence is 14 residues long. The V end lost 1 base, the J end lost 8 bases, and 13 bases lay between the germline ends. CDR3 sequence (DNA): TGTGCCAGCAGCGTATCCAGGCGGGTGGATGAGCAGTTCTTC. Translated: CASSVSRRVDEQFF.

This clonotype has a count of ten or more. This chain connects TRBV9 to TRBJ2-1; TRBD2 matches 9 bases. V lost 1 base, J lost 7 bases, and 6 bases stayed unmatched. This CDR3 has 15 residues. Germline values: CDR1 SGDLS, CDR2 YYNGEE. CDR3 sequence (DNA): TGTGCCAGCAGCGTATCCCCGCGGGAGGGGAATGAGCAGTTCTTC. Protein product: CASSVSPREGNEQFF.

This clonotype was observed at least ten times. The rearrangement uses TRBV9 and TRBJ2-5, with 7 positions matching TRBD2. The CDR3 contains 15 residues. Unmatched junction bases numbered 9, after V lost 4 bases and J lost 3 bases. CDR1 SGDLS and CDR2 YYNGEE come from the germline V gene. CDR3 in amino acids: CASSQLATNKETQYF. CDR3 DNA sequence: TGTGCCAGCAGCCAACTAGCGACAAATAAAGAGACCCAGTACTTC.

This clonotype was counted ten times or more. The chain links TRBV9 to TRBJ2-7; 15 nucleotides match TRBD2. This CDR3 has 15 amino acids. Losses at the gene ends were 3 bases for V and 4 bases for J; bases not matched to a gene: 2. Germline CDR1 SGDLS, CDR2 YYNGEE. CDR3 in DNA: TGTGCCAGCAGCGCCGGGACTAGCGGGAGGTACGAGCAGTACTTC. The encoded protein is CASSAGTSGRYEQYF.

There are many counts of this clonotype. The V and J genes are TRBV9 and TRBJ2-5; TRBD2 aligns across 9 bases. The CDR3 runs to 15 residues. The V gene end was trimmed by 2 bases and the J gene end by 4 bases; junction bases not matched to a gene: 6. CDR1 is SGDLS, CDR2 YYNGEE, per germline. CDR3: CASSVGLAGAETQYF. CDR3 sequence (DNA): TGTGCCAGCAGCGTTGGATTAGCGGGAGCAGAGACCCAGTACTTC.

In its sample, this clonotype is medium-sized. The rearrangement links TRBV9 to TRBJ2-3; D is possibly TRBD1 (7 bases). CDR1 SGDLS and CDR2 YYNGEE come from the germline V gene. Deletions cut 2 bases from V and 4 bases from J, with 14 bases between. The CDR3 extends over 15 amino acids. The chain's CDR3 is CASSVRQGGADTQYF. The CDR3 nucleotides read TGTGCCAGCAGCGTTCGACAGGGCGGGGCAGATACGCAGTATTTT. The full variable domain, rest sourced from reference TRBV9 and TRBJ2-3, is DSGVTQTPKHLITATGQRVTLRCSPRSGDLSVYWYQQSLDQGLQFLIQYYNGEERAKGNILERFSAQQFPDLHSELNLSSLELGDSALYFCASSVRQGGADTQYFGPGTRLTVL.

This clonotype has a count of ten or more. This chain connects TRBV9 to TRBJ2-5; D is possibly TRBD1 or TRBD2 (5 bases each). The V end was cut by 0 bases, the J end by 7 bases, with 13 bases between. This CDR3 is built from 14 residues. Germline V lookup: CDR1 SGDLS, CDR2 YYNGEE. The CDR3 bases are TGTGCCAGCAGCGTAGTGTCCGATGGGGGGACCCAGTACTTC. Amino acid sequence: CASSVVSDGGTQYF.

This clonotype was counted ten times or more. The J gene is TRBJ2-1, the V gene TRBV9; 8 positions match TRBD2. The CDR3 has 17 amino acids. The germline V gene has CDR1 SGDLS and CDR2 YYNGEE. V trimming: 4 bases; J trimming: 8 bases; junction bases outside the gene matches: 17. The CDR3 sequence is CASSRRGSGESFHEQFF. The CDR3 bases are TGTGCCAGCAGCCGGCGGGGTAGCGGGGAATCTTTCCATGAGCAGTTCTTC.

This clonotype has more than one count but fewer than ten. V is TRBV9 and J is TRBJ2-7, with 9 nucleotides matching TRBD2. V lost 0 bases and J lost 7; bases outside the gene matches: 8. The length of the CDR3 is 15 residues. The germline V gene has CDR1 SGDLS and CDR2 YYNGEE. The CDR3 spells CASSVENGLAYEQYF. The CDR3 DNA is TGTGCCAGCAGCGTAGAGAACGGACTAGCGTATGAGCAGTACTTC.

The chain is built from TRBV9 and TRBJ2-5; the D gene is possibly TRBD2 (5 bases). Trimming took 0 bases from V and 5 from J, leaving 11 bases between them. This CDR3 is built from 14 residues. Germline V gene lookup returns CDR1 SGDLS and CDR2 YYNGEE. The CDR3 reads CASSVELVGETQYF. The CDR3 nucleotides are TGTGCCAGCAGCGTAGAACTAGTAGGTGAGACCCAGTACTTC.